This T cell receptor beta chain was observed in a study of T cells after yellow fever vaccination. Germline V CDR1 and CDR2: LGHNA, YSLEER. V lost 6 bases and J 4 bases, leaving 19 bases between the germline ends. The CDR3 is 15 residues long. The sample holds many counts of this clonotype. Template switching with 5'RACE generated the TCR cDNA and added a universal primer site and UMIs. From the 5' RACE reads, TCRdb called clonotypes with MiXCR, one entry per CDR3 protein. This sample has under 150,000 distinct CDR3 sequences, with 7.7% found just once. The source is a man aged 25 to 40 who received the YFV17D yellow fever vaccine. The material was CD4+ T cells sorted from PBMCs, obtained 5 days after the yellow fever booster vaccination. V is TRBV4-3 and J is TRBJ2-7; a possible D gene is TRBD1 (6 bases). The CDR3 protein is CASSQTTGPRYEQYF. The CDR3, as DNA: TGCGCCAGCAGTCAGACGACAGGCCCGCGATACGAGCAGTACTTC.